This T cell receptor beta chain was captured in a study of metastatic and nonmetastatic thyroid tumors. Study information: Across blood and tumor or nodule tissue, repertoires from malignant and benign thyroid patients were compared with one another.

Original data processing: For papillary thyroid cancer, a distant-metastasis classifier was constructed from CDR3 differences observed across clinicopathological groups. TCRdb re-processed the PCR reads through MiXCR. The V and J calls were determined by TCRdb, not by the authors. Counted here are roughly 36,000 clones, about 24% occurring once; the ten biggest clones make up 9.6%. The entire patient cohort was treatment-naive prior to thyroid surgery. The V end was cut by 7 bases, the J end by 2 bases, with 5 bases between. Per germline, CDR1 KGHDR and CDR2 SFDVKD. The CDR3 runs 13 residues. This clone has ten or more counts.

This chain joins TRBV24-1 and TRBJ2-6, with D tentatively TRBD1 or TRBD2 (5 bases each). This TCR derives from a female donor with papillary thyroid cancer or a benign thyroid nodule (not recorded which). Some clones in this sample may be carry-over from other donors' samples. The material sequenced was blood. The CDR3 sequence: CATRGAGANVLTF. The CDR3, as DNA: TGTGCCACCAGGGGGGCTGGGGCCAACGTCCTGACTTTC.